Each of the 30 T cell receptor beta chains below was sequenced from the same sample in a study of cytomegalovirus exposure and HLA in healthy donors. The primer mix had 60 Vbeta and 13 Jbeta primers. Sequencing used immunoSEQ multiplex PCR; TCRdb keeps in-frame clones, though not all of them. The table includes more than 85,000 clones, about three quarters detected once. What was sequenced was PBMCs. Receptors were obtained from a boy aged 5 to 17 in good health and CMV-seronegative.

The chain links TRBV29-1 to TRBJ1-2; D possibly corresponds to TRBD1 (6 bases). V was cut by 3 bases and J by 4 bases, with 18 bases left in between. There are 15 residues in the CDR3. Germline V gene sequence: CDR1 SQVTM, CDR2 ANQGSEA. In nucleotides, the CDR3 is TGCAGCGTTGATGGTAGAATAGGGGGTCCCTATGGCTACACCTTC. Translation gives CSVDGRIGGPYGYTF. Full variable domain (outside the CDR3, taken from reference TRBV29-1 and TRBJ1-2): SAVISQKPSRDICQRGTSLTIQCQVDSQVTMMFWYRQQPGQSLTLIATANQGSEATYESGFVIDKFPISRPNLTFSTLTVSNMSPEDSSIYLCSVDGRIGGPYGYTFGSGTRLTVV.

J is TRBJ1-5 and V is TRBV18, with D perhaps TRBD1 (5 bases). Trimming left V 2 bases short and J 8 bases short, with 16 bases between. Germline lookup yields CDR1 KGHSH and CDR2 LQKENI. This CDR3 region has 15 residues. CDR3 nucleotide sequence: TGTGCCAGCTCACCAGCGGGGGTGCAGGATGAGCCCCAGCATTTT. Encoded protein: CASSPAGVQDEPQHF.

This chain connects TRBV4-1 to TRBJ1-3, with D tentatively TRBD1 (6 bases). The germline CDR1 and CDR2 sequences are MGHRA and YSYEKL. The CDR3 runs 17 residues. V lost 4 bases to trimming and J lost 0 bases, with 16 bases between them. CDR3 in amino acids: CASSRGGIVLSGNTIYF. CDR3 nucleotide sequence: TGCGCCAGCAGCCGGGGGGGCATCGTCCTCTCTGGAAACACCATATATTTT.

The chain links TRBV10-2 to TRBJ2-5; no definite D call. The end of the DNA aligns better with TRBJ2-7, so the J call may be wrong. From germline, CDR1 is WSHSY and CDR2 SAAADI. There are 13 residues in the CDR3. The CDR3 region is CASSVGVDYEQYF. CDR3 bases: TGCGCCAGCAGTGTTGGGGTGGACTACGAGCAGTACTTC.

In this sample, this clone turned up once. The rearrangement joins TRBV30 to TRBJ1-6, with TRBD1 matching over 7 bases. Germline trimming cut 2 bases from V and 7 bases from J; bases unmatched to any gene: 5. From germline, CDR1 is GTSNPN and CDR2 SVGIG (reference sequence). The CDR3 covers 14 residues. In nucleotides, the CDR3 is TGTGCCTGGAGTCAGGACAGGAGGAATTCACCCCTCCACTTT. Protein product: CAWSQDRRNSPLHF.

The chain has TRBV19 and TRBJ2-1; D is perhaps TRBD1 (6 bases). The CDR3 is made up of 14 amino acids. Trimming removed 4 bases at V and 0 bases at J, with 7 bases between. Germline V CDR1 and CDR2: LNHDA, SQIVND (reference sequence). The CDR3 DNA is TGTGCCAGTAGTACCAGGGGCTCCTACAATGAGCAGTTCTTC. Translating gives CASSTRGSYNEQFF.

The chain employs TRBV6-5 and TRBJ2-6, with D perhaps TRBD2 (5 bases). V was shortened by 6 bases and J by 2 bases, with 11 bases between the two germline ends. The CDR3 covers 15 residues. Germline loops: CDR1 MNHEY, CDR2 SVGAGI. DNA for the CDR3: TGTGCCAGCAGGTCCGGGAAGGCTGGGGCCAACGTCCTGACTTTC. It translates to CASRSGKAGANVLTF.

The V and J genes are TRBV15 and TRBJ2-3; tentatively, D is TRBD2 (6 bases). CDR1 LNHNV and CDR2 YYDKDF come from the germline V gene (reference sequence). V gave up 1 base and J gave up 5 bases, with 13 bases separating them. The CDR3 covers 15 residues. CDR3 bases: TGTGCCACCAGCAGAGCTAGGACGGGACTAGATACGCAGTATTTT. This encodes CATSRARTGLDTQYF. Full variable domain (outside the CDR3, taken from reference TRBV15 and TRBJ2-3): DAMVIQNPRYQVTQFGKPVTLSCSQTLNHNVMYWYQQKSSQAPKLLFHYYDKDFNNEADTPDNFQSRRPNTSFCFLDIRSPGLGDTAMYLCATSRARTGLDTQYFGPGTRLTVL.

In DNA form, the CDR3 reads TGTGCCAGCAGACCGGACATAAACACCGGGGAGCTGTTTTTT. Translating gives CASRPDINTGELFF. This chain connects TRBV6-5 to TRBJ2-2; possible D gene TRBD1, 5 bases. The germline V gene encodes CDR1 MNHEY and CDR2 SVGAGI. This CDR3 contains 14 residues. Deletions cut 6 bases from V and 2 bases from J, with 10 bases between.

V gene TRBV4-2 combines with J gene TRBJ2-1, with TRBD1 matching 10 bases. Per germline, CDR1 LGHNA and CDR2 YNFKEQ. This CDR3 region has 17 residues. The V segment lost 1 base and the J segment 7 bases; nucleotides outside the gene matches: 10. The CDR3 sequence is CASSQVGTGVLPNEQFF. The CDR3 nucleotides read TGTGCCAGCAGCCAAGTGGGGACAGGGGTCCTTCCTAATGAGCAGTTCTTC.

This rearrangement joins TRBV6-1 to TRBJ1-1; TRBD1 matches 10 bases. CDR1 and CDR2 (germline): MNHNS, SASEGT. Trimming removed 4 bases from V and 5 bases from J; junction bases left unmatched: 4. CDR3 length: 14 amino acids. In DNA form, the CDR3 reads TGTGCCAGCAGTGGGACAGGGGGAGAAACTGAAGCTTTCTTT. This sequence encodes CASSGTGGETEAFF.

V is TRBV14 and J is TRBJ1-1; 7 bases map to TRBD1. J gave up 3 bases and V 4 bases, and 11 bases lay outside the gene matches. The CDR3 totals 16 residues. From germline, CDR1 is SGHDN and CDR2 FVKESK. CDR3 sequence: CASSPLPGQIDTEAFF. The CDR3 nucleotides are TGTGCCAGCAGCCCCTTACCGGGACAGATAGACACTGAAGCTTTCTTT.

The chain carries TRBV6-4 and TRBJ2-1; 10 nucleotides align to TRBD2. Germline V gene data show CDR1 as MRHNA and CDR2 as SNTAGT. The ends lost 3 bases at V and 6 bases at J; junction bases unmatched: 5. This CDR3 is 15 amino acids long. As DNA, the CDR3 is TGTGCCAGCAGTGAAACTAGCGGGGCCACCAATGAGCAGTTCTTC. As protein: CASSETSGATNEQFF.

The rearrangement uses TRBV18 and TRBJ2-7; 8 bases align to TRBD1. Germline V gene data show CDR1 as KGHSH and CDR2 as LQKENI. Losses at the gene ends were 5 bases for V and 1 base for J; bases not matched to a gene: 4. The CDR3 runs 14 residues. CDR3 DNA: TGTGCCAGCTCAACAGGACAGGGATCCTACGAGCAGTACTTC. Translation: CASSTGQGSYEQYF.

With regard to this clone: This specimen includes other DNA sequences encoding the same CDR3. The rearrangement uses TRBV9 and TRBJ1-1, with D perhaps TRBD1 (5 bases). Trimming took 0 bases from V and 1 from J, leaving 7 bases between them. CDR3 size: 14 residues. CDR1 and CDR2 from the germline V gene are SGDLS and YYNGEE. CDR3 sequence reads: CASSVATGNTEAFF. Here the CDR3 DNA reads TGTGCCAGCAGCGTAGCCACAGGGAACACTGAAGCTTTCTTT. Full variable domain (outside the CDR3, taken from reference TRBV9 and TRBJ1-1): DSGVTQTPKHLITATGQRVTLRCSPRSGDLSVYWYQQSLDQGLQFLIQYYNGEERAKGNILERFSAQQFPDLHSELNLSSLELGDSALYFCASSVATGNTEAFFGQGTRLTVV.

This clone came up once. The gene calls are TRBV27 and TRBJ1-1, with D perhaps matching TRBD1 (5 bases). This CDR3 region has 12 residues. Trimming pared 2 bases from V and 4 bases from J, leaving 5 bases between. Germline assignment: CDR1 MNHEY and CDR2 SMNVEV (reference sequence). Here the CDR3 DNA reads TGTGCCAGCAGTTTAAGGGGCACTGAAGCTTTCTTT. Translating it yields CASSLRGTEAFF.

This sequence joins TRBV30 and TRBJ1-6; D might be TRBD1 (6 bases). The CDR3 length is 15 residues. Per germline, CDR1 GTSNPN and CDR2 SVGIG (reference sequence). Trimming pared 2 bases from V and 14 bases from J, leaving 22 bases between. CDR3 nucleotides: TGTGCCTGGAGTCCAGGCCCCCGTACAGGGCAGGCCCTCCACTTT. Translation: CAWSPGPRTGQALHF.

This rearrangement joins TRBV18 to TRBJ1-1; TRBD1 agrees at 7 bases. The CDR3 is 15 amino acids. Germline CDR1 and CDR2: KGHSH and LQKENI. The junction had 8 bases not matched to a gene; V was cut back by 3 bases and J by 4 bases. This CDR3 is CASSPRTGQGTEAFF. As DNA, the CDR3 is TGTGCCAGCTCACCGCGGACAGGTCAAGGCACTGAAGCTTTCTTT.

In this sample, this clone turned up once. The chain has TRBV7-8 and TRBJ1-4, with a weak D call TRBD1 (6 bases). The CDR3 runs to 16 residues. Germline V gene data show CDR1 as SGHVS and CDR2 as FQNEAQ. The germline V and J ends were trimmed by 0 bases and 9 bases, with 17 bases remaining between them. The CDR3 DNA is TGTGCCAGCAGCTTAGCGCGCGGCCAACAGGGAAAAAAACTGTTTTTT. It specifies CASSLARGQQGKKLFF.

The chain combines TRBV18 with TRBJ2-5; D unclear. Trimming stripped 0 bases from V and 0 bases from J, with 8 bases between. CDR3 length equals 15 residues. CDR1 is KGHSH and CDR2 is LQKENI in the germline V gene. CDR3 nucleotides: TGTGCCAGCTCACCACCGTGGCTAGACCAAGAGACCCAGTACTTC. It encodes CASSPPWLDQETQYF. Drawing the rest from reference TRBV18 and TRBJ2-5, the complete variable domain is NAGVMQNPRHLVRRRGQEARLRCSPMKGHSHVYWYRQLPEEGLKFMVYLQKENIIDESGMPKERFSAEFPKEGPSILRIQQVVRGDSAAYFCASSPPWLDQETQYFGPGTRLLVL.

Comments on this clone: No conserved phenylalanine or tryptophan is present at the end of the CDR3, so a read error is the likely explanation. It is unclear where the CDR3 begins or ends on the DNA, so no DNA is shown, and the CDR3 is as TCRdb lists it. The J gene is TRBJ2-7, the V gene TRBV6-5; the table's D gene call, TRBD2, was not cross checked with the DNA. Germline CDR1 and CDR2: MNHEY and SVGAGI. The CDR3 region is 13 residues in length, termini included. CDR3 sequence: CASIEVAGASWVL.

In this sample, this clone turned up a few times. This chain joins TRBV7-2 and TRBJ1-5; 9 positions match TRBD1. The CDR3 is made up of 15 amino acids. The V segment lost 1 base and the J segment 7 bases; nucleotides outside the gene matches: 5. Germline CDR1 is SGHTA and CDR2 is FQGNSA. For the CDR3, the DNA is TGTGCCAGCAGCTTAGGCGGGGACAGGGCCCAGCCCCAGCATTTT. Translated: CASSLGGDRAQPQHF.

The chain has TRBV5-4 and TRBJ1-2, with D possibly TRBD1 on 5 matching bases. Germline V lookup: CDR1 SGHNT, CDR2 YYREEE (reference sequence). This CDR3 has 13 amino acids. Trimming shortened V by 0 bases and J by 7 bases, and 10 bases separated the two germline ends. The CDR3 sequence: CASSLGGTVGYTF. For the CDR3, the DNA is TGTGCCAGCAGCTTGGGCGGGACCGTTGGCTACACCTTC.

This clone was detected only a few times. The gene calls are TRBV6-4 and TRBJ1-5; D might be TRBD1 (6 bases). The CDR3 consists of 20 residues. The V end was cut by 1 base, the J end by 6 bases, with 28 bases between. Germline CDR1 and CDR2: MRHNA and SNTAGT. CDR3 bases: TGTGCCAGCAGTGACTTGCTGGCAGGGGCCCAGGCTCGGTATAGTCAGCCCCAGCATTTT. Protein: CASSDLLAGAQARYSQPQHF.

The genes are TRBV5-1 and TRBJ2-7; D possibly corresponds to TRBD1 (6 bases). Germline V gives CDR1 SGHRS, CDR2 YFSETQ. The V end was cut by 0 bases, the J end by 4 bases, with 17 bases between. CDR3 size: 16 residues. The CDR3 sequence: CASSLGRAGEGYEQYF. The DNA for the CDR3 is TGCGCCAGCAGCTTGGGCAGGGCAGGGGAAGGGTACGAGCAGTACTTC.

The chain links TRBV5-1 to TRBJ1-1; D may be TRBD1 (5 bases). Germline V gives CDR1 SGHRS, CDR2 YFSETQ. Between the trimmed V and J ends, which lost 1 base and 1 base, there was a span of 8 bases. The CDR3 contains 14 residues. CDR3 sequence reads: CASSLLGANTEAFF. The CDR3 nucleotides read TGCGCCAGCAGCTTGCTAGGGGCGAACACTGAAGCTTTCTTT.

This clone was seen once. The chain combines TRBV29-1 with TRBJ2-5; D is ambiguous. Germline V gene lookup returns CDR1 SQVTM and CDR2 ANQGSEA. This CDR3 contains 10 residues. V shed 6 bases and J shed 8 bases, with 10 bases lying between them. CDR3 region: CSVEPNTQYF. The CDR3 bases are TGCAGCGTCGAACCTAATACCCAGTACTTC.

This clone is a singleton in its sample. J is TRBJ2-7 and V is TRBV28, with 8 bases matching TRBD1. The CDR3 has 15 amino acids. V lost 6 bases and J lost 6; bases outside the gene matches: 13. Germline CDR1 MDHEN, CDR2 SYDVKM. CDR3 coding DNA: TGTGCCAGCAGAAGTACAGGGGGTCTCATTGCCGAGCAGTACTTC. Encoded protein: CASRSTGGLIAEQYF.

This chain links TRBV4-3 with TRBJ1-1; tentatively, D is TRBD1 (6 bases). Germline CDR1 is LGHNA and CDR2 is YSLEER. V gave up 4 bases and J gave up 6 bases, with 18 bases separating them. The CDR3 is 15 amino acids. CDR3 nucleotide sequence: TGCGCCAGCAGCCCGGCCCAGGGGCGCATGGCTGAAGCTTTCTTT. As protein: CASSPAQGRMAEAFF.

The V call is TRBV10-3, the J call TRBJ2-3; 10 positions agree with TRBD1. The ends lost 4 bases at V and 1 base at J; junction bases unmatched: 5. Germline V gene sequence: CDR1 ENHRY, CDR2 SYGVKD. This CDR3 contains 16 residues. In DNA form, the CDR3 reads TGTGCCATCAGTGCAAAGGGGACAGGGGGCACAGATACGCAGTATTTT. Amino acids: CAISAKGTGGTDTQYF.